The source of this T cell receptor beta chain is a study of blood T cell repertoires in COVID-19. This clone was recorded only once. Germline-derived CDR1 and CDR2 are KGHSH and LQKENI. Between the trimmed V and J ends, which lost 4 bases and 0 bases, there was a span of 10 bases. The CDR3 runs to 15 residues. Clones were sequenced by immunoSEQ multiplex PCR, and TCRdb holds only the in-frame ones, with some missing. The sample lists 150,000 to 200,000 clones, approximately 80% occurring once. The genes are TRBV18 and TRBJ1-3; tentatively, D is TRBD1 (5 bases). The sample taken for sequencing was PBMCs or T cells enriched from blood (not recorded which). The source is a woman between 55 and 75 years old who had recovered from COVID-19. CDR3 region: CASSLGLTSGNTIYF. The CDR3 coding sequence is TGTGCCAGCTCACTGGGACTGACCTCTGGAAACACCATATATTTT. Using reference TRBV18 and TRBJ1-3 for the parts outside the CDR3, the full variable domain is NAGVMQNPRHLVRRRGQEARLRCSPMKGHSHVYWYRQLPEEGLKFMVYLQKENIIDESGMPKERFSAEFPKEGPSILRIQQVVRGDSAAYFCASSLGLTSGNTIYFGEGSWLTVV.